Listed below are T cell receptor beta chains from one sample, sequenced in a study of T cells after yellow fever vaccination. TCRdb re-analysed the 5' RACE reads in MiXCR, keeping a single row per CDR3 protein. Altogether fewer than 150,000 distinct CDR3 sequences are present, 6.5% to 8.5% being singletons, with the ten largest covering roughly 0.73%. Material: CD4+ T cells sorted from PBMCs, obtained 5 days after the yellow fever booster vaccination. The receptors shown here come from a man between 25 and 39 years old who received the YFV17D yellow fever vaccine. The CDR3 runs from the conserved cysteine through the conserved F or W. D genes are given only for firm matches. For some rows the clone size is stated as once, few or many, or as a class when expanded; others skip it.

D	size	V	J	CDR3	DNA
-	few	TRBV11-2	TRBJ2-4	CASSEDKNIQYF	TGTGCCAGCAGCGAGGACAAAAACATTCAGTACTTC
-	many	TRBV6-5	TRBJ2-5	CASSYSNPLETQYF	TGTGCCAGCAGTTACTCGAACCCCTTAGAGACCCAGTACTTC
TRBD1	many	TRBV2	TRBJ2-2	CASKTGTGVTGELFF	TGTGCCAGCAAAACCGGGACAGGGGTCACCGGGGAGCTGTTTTTT
-	many	TRBV12-3/TRBV12-4	TRBJ1-2	CASSFDRGFYGYTF	TGTGCCAGCAGTTTTGATCGGGGGTTCTATGGCTACACCTTC
TRBD1	many	TRBV18	TRBJ2-1	CASSAGTEVEQFF	TGTGCCAGCTCAGCCGGGACAGAAGTCGAGCAGTTCTTC
TRBD2	few	TRBV3-1	TRBJ2-1	CATSHPKGTSGYNEQFF	TGTGCCACCAGCCACCCCAAAGGAACTAGCGGTTACAATGAGCAGTTCTTC
TRBD1	many	TRBV11-2	TRBJ2-3	CASSSRTGWRVDTQYF	TGTGCCAGCAGCTCAAGGACAGGGTGGAGGGTGGATACGCAGTATTTT
TRBD2	many	TRBV7-7	TRBJ2-1	CASTLEVGGRSYNEQFF	TGTGCTAGCACACTAGAGGTGGGCGGGAGATCCTACAATGAGCAGTTCTTC
TRBD1	few	TRBV5-5	TRBJ1-1	CASSSYRGSLLSTEAFF	TGTGCCAGCAGCTCCTACAGGGGTTCCCTTCTGAGCACTGAAGCTTTCTTT
TRBD2	many	TRBV20-1	TRBJ2-5	CSAGPASGTQETQYF	TGCAGTGCTGGCCCGGCTAGCGGGACCCAAGAGACCCAGTACTTC
TRBD1	many	TRBV15	TRBJ1-1	CATSKSTGGNTEAFF	TGTGCCACCAGCAAATCAACAGGGGGGAACACTGAAGCTTTCTTT
-	many	TRBV20-1	TRBJ1-5	CSAMRRDSNQPQHF	TGCAGTGCTATGAGACGGGATAGCAATCAGCCCCAGCATTTT
TRBD2	few	TRBV18	TRBJ2-5	CASSPSIAGLQETQYF	TGTGCCAGCTCACCAAGCATAGCGGGACTCCAAGAGACCCAGTACTTC
-	many	TRBV20-1	TRBJ2-2	CSAEGAANTGELFF	TGCAGTGCTGAAGGGGCAGCGAACACCGGGGAGCTGTTTTTT
TRBD1	many	TRBV18	TRBJ2-5	CASSPRTGGEETQYF	TGTGCCAGCTCACCTAGGACAGGCGGTGAGGAGACCCAGTACTTC
-	many	TRBV2	TRBJ2-2	CASNTGTDTGELFF	TGTGCCAGTAATACAGGGACCGACACCGGGGAGCTGTTTTTT
TRBD2	many	TRBV7-2	TRBJ2-7	CASNTPLAGDEQYF	TGTGCCAGCAACACCCCACTAGCGGGAGATGAGCAGTACTTC
TRBD2	many	TRBV19	TRBJ2-1	CASSIVFRREGRTKAEQFF	TGTGCCAGTAGTATAGTATTTAGGCGGGAGGGCCGAACGAAGGCTGAGCAGTTCTTC
-	many	TRBV5-6	TRBJ2-7	CASSLSGSRVRIEQYF	TGTGCCAGCAGCTTATCGGGGTCCAGGGTACGGATCGAGCAGTACTTC
TRBD2	-	TRBV11-2	TRBJ2-1	CASSLVGGRGNEQFF	TGTGCCAGCAGCTTAGTCGGCGGGAGAGGTAATGAGCAGTTCTTC
-	many	TRBV27	TRBJ1-2	CASSRDRISYGYTF	TGTGCCAGCAGTCGTGACAGGATCTCCTATGGCTACACCTTC
-	many	TRBV12-3/TRBV12-4	TRBJ2-6	CASTLNSGANVLTF	TGTGCCAGCACCCTCAACTCTGGGGCCAACGTCCTGACTTTC
-	many	TRBV6-6	TRBJ2-7	CASAPAEYEQYF	TGTGCCAGCGCACCCGCAGAATACGAGCAGTACTTC
TRBD1	many	TRBV2	TRBJ1-5	CATGQGGGQPQHF	TGTGCCACCGGACAGGGAGGAGGTCAGCCCCAGCATTTT
-	many	TRBV12-3/TRBV12-4	TRBJ2-4	CASSLWALAKNIQYF	TGTGCCAGCAGTTTGTGGGCCCTAGCCAAAAACATTCAGTACTTC
TRBD2	-	TRBV20-1	TRBJ2-1	CSGGGYPEQFF	TGCAGTGGGGGGGGGTACCCCGAGCAGTTCTTC
TRBD1	-	TRBV2	TRBJ1-2	CAFSYYSLRDSHNYGYTF	TGTGCCTTCAGTTATTACTCGCTCCGGGACAGCCATAACTATGGCTACACCTTC